The 28 T cell receptor beta chains below all came from one sample that was sequenced in a study of blood T cell repertoires in COVID-19 (dated by TCRdb to 2018 to 2020). Receptor libraries were prepared by the immunoSEQ multiplex PCR assay. The table was pulled from immuneACCESS by TCRdb, which kept in-frame rearrangements only. Such tables lose some clones; where checked, under half of the loss comes from unresolved V genes, and the rest has no known cause. A total of more than 120,000 clones appear in this sample, roughly 80% of them only once. Of the sample, around 5% falls within the top ten clones. Material: peripheral blood. These receptors all stem from a human donor in a cohort sampled during active COVID-19.

This sequence joins TRBV6-1 and TRBJ2-7, with D possibly TRBD2 on 7 matching bases. The V end lost 3 bases, the J end lost 3 bases, and 15 bases lay between the germline ends. Germline values: CDR1 MNHNS, CDR2 SASEGT. The CDR3 extends over 15 amino acids. The DNA for the CDR3 is TGTGCCAGCAGTGACGCCTGGGGGGGCCACTACGAGCAGTACTTC. It translates to CASSDAWGGHYEQYF.

The rearrangement links TRBV28 to TRBJ2-7; 7 bases map to TRBD1. V lost 2 bases and J lost 1; bases outside the gene matches: 8. Germline V gives CDR1 MDHEN, CDR2 SYDVKM. The CDR3 has 16 residues. CDR3 loop: CASSLGGQRISYEQYF. The CDR3 DNA reads TGTGCCAGCAGTTTAGGGGGACAGAGAATTTCCTACGAGCAGTACTTC.

V gene TRBV9 combines with J gene TRBJ2-2; 7 bases align to TRBD2. The ends lost 4 bases at V and 3 bases at J; junction bases unmatched: 9. Germline V gene lookup returns CDR1 SGDLS and CDR2 YYNGEE. The CDR3 is made up of 16 amino acids. The CDR3 DNA reads TGTGCCAGCAGCCCGAGGGCGGGAGTCGACACCGGGGAGCTGTTTTTT. Its protein product is CASSPRAGVDTGELFF.

J is TRBJ2-1 and V is TRBV5-1; TRBD2 agrees at 10 bases. Germline-derived CDR1 and CDR2 are SGHRS and YFSETQ. The CDR3 runs to 15 residues. V dropped 6 bases and J dropped 5; count of bases not matched to a gene: 8. This CDR3 reads CASTDLAGVDNEQFF. In DNA form, the CDR3 reads TGCGCCAGCACGGATCTAGCGGGAGTTGACAATGAGCAGTTCTTC.

This chain uses TRBV6-5 with TRBJ2-2, with a weak D call TRBD2 (5 bases). This CDR3 region has 14 residues. V was clipped by 7 bases and J by 7 bases, with 16 bases between them. Germline V gene data show CDR1 as MNHEY and CDR2 as SVGAGI. The CDR3 DNA reads as TGTGCCAGCACGAGAGGGCGCGAGGGCGGGGAGCTGTTTTTT. Protein sequence: CASTRGREGGELFF.

This rearrangement joins TRBV5-1 to TRBJ2-2, with 9 bases lining up with TRBD2. The CDR3 loop spans 17 amino acids. Per the germline V gene, CDR1 is SGHRS and CDR2 is YFSETQ. V shed 0 bases, J shed 5 bases, and the junction held 8 bases outside the gene matches. The CDR3 DNA reads as TGCGCCAGCAGCTTGGAGGTAGCGGGAGTCGGAACCGGGGAGCTGTTTTTT. This encodes CASSLEVAGVGTGELFF.

The rearrangement links TRBV29-1 to TRBJ2-3; 8 bases map to TRBD2. This CDR3 region has 14 residues. In germline, CDR1 is SQVTM, CDR2 ANQGSEA. V gave up 4 bases and J gave up 4 bases; unmatched junction bases: 7. This chain's CDR3 is CSVVPSGGSDTQYF. The CDR3 region has the DNA TGCAGCGTTGTACCGAGCGGGGGATCAGATACGCAGTATTTT.

The chain recombines TRBV7-9 with TRBJ2-1; the D gene is possibly TRBD2 (5 bases). Per germline, CDR1 SEHNR and CDR2 FQNEAQ (reference sequence). This CDR3 has 15 residues. V dropped 2 bases and J dropped 9 bases, with 17 bases sitting between them. CDR3 region: CASSLMSIDGSEQFF. The CDR3 region has the DNA TGTGCCAGCAGCTTAATGTCTATCGATGGGAGTGAGCAGTTCTTC.

The J gene is TRBJ1-2, the V gene TRBV19; 7 bases agree with TRBD1. After removal of 9 bases from V and 7 bases from J, the junction contained 5 bases not matched to a gene. The CDR3 has 11 residues. Looked up from germline, CDR1 is LNHDA and CDR2 is SQIVND (reference sequence). CDR3 sequence reads: CASHRGSGYTF. CDR3 bases: TGTGCCAGCCACAGGGGCTCTGGCTACACCTTC.

This chain connects TRBV2 to TRBJ2-3; D possibly corresponds to TRBD1 (6 bases). The CDR3 loop spans 14 amino acids. In germline, CDR1 is SNHLY, CDR2 FYNNEI. V dropped 8 bases and J dropped 6 bases, with 18 bases sitting between them. CDR3 loop: CASSLTGSGDTQYF. The DNA for the CDR3 is TGTGCCAGCTCCCTGACAGGTTCGGGGGATACGCAGTATTTT.

V usage is TRBV29-1 and J usage is TRBJ1-6; possible D gene TRBD1, 6 bases. The length of the CDR3 is 13 residues. Deletions cut 5 bases from V and 3 bases from J, with 8 bases between. Germline V CDR1 and CDR2: SQVTM, ANQGSEA. The CDR3 sequence: CSVRTDYNSPLHF. The DNA of the CDR3 is TGCAGCGTTAGGACAGACTATAATTCACCCCTCCACTTT.

CDR3 coding DNA: TGTGCCAGCAGCTTATCAGCCGGTAGCGGAAACACCATATATTTT. Its translation: CASSLSAGSGNTIYF. The gene calls are TRBV7-9 and TRBJ1-3; no reliable D call. The CDR3 contains 15 residues. The V gene's germline CDR1 is SEHNR and CDR2 FQNEAQ (reference sequence). With 2 bases removed from V and 4 bases from J, the gap between germline ends came to 12 bases.

This clone was picked up a small number of times. V is TRBV6-1 and J is TRBJ1-6; 8 bases agree with TRBD1. CDR1 and CDR2 from the germline V gene are MNHNS and SASEGT. Trimming cost V 0 bases and J 7 bases; bases outside gene matches: 2. The CDR3 contains 15 residues. CDR3 sequence: CASSEADRDNSPLHF. The CDR3 region has the DNA TGTGCCAGCAGTGAAGCGGACAGGGACAATTCACCCCTCCACTTT.

The V call is TRBV28, the J call TRBJ2-7; D remains unclear. The germline V gene encodes CDR1 MDHEN and CDR2 SYDVKM. V was shortened by 2 bases and J by 3 bases, with 5 bases between the two germline ends. This CDR3 region has 12 residues. The CDR3 nucleotides are TGTGCCAGCAGTTTAGGAGACTACGAGCAGTACTTC. Translated, it gives CASSLGDYEQYF.

The rearrangement uses TRBV7-3 and TRBJ2-1; 13 positions match TRBD2. The CDR3 covers 14 residues. The germline gives CDR1 SGHTA, CDR2 FQGTGA. J was trimmed by 7 bases and V by 4 bases; bases with no gene match: 1. The CDR3 is CASSWTSGSNEQFF. The CDR3 nucleotides read TGTGCCAGCAGCTGGACTAGCGGGAGTAATGAGCAGTTCTTC.

This rearrangement joins TRBV5-5 to TRBJ2-3; the D is unclear. This CDR3 is 13 amino acids long. V lost 0 bases to trimming and J lost 4 bases, with 6 bases between them. Germline V gives CDR1 SGHKS, CDR2 YYEKEE (reference sequence). The CDR3 protein is CASSLEQADTQYF. The CDR3 nucleotides read TGTGCCAGCAGCTTGGAGCAGGCAGATACGCAGTATTTT.

This chain links TRBV9 with TRBJ1-1; D may be TRBD1 (5 bases). The germline V gene encodes CDR1 SGDLS and CDR2 YYNGEE. The CDR3 covers 15 residues. Trimming shortened V by 3 bases and J by 2 bases, and 14 bases separated the two germline ends. The CDR3 is CASSAGGGSNTEAFF. CDR3 sequence (DNA): TGTGCCAGCAGCGCAGGCGGGGGGAGTAACACTGAAGCTTTCTTT.

This clone turned up a few times. This chain uses TRBV28 with TRBJ2-1; maybe TRBD1 (6 bases). The CDR3 loop spans 17 amino acids. V was trimmed by 2 bases and J by 8 bases, leaving 22 bases between them. Germline CDR1 is MDHEN and CDR2 is SYDVKM. DNA for the CDR3: TGTGCCAGCAGTTTACGGGGAGCAGGGGACCTAATATATGAGCAGTTCTTC. Amino acid sequence: CASSLRGAGDLIYEQFF.

The CDR3 region has the DNA TGTGCCACCAGCAGAGCCCGGGGAATTGGGGGGGGCTACACCTTC. It specifies CATSRARGIGGGYTF. This chain joins TRBV15 and TRBJ1-2; TRBD1 is a possible D gene (5 bases). The CDR3 contains 15 residues. Germline V gives CDR1 LNHNV, CDR2 YYDKDF (reference sequence). The V and J ends lost 1 base and 8 bases respectively, with 17 bases between them. Looking up the rest from reference TRBV15 and TRBJ1-2 gives the full variable domain: DAMVIQNPRYQVTQFGKPVTLSCSQTLNHNVMYWYQQKSSQAPKLLFHYYDKDFNNEADTPDNFQSRRPNTSFCFLDIRSPGLGDTAMYLCATSRARGIGGGYTFGSGTRLTVV.

The CDR3 loop reads CATSREGLGQPQETQYF. The CDR3 nucleotides are TGTGCCACCAGCAGAGAGGGTCTTGGGCAGCCTCAAGAGACCCAGTACTTC. V is TRBV15 and J is TRBJ2-5; D call uncertain. Trimming cost V 0 bases and J 2 bases, with 16 bases left between them. This CDR3 comprises 17 residues. Germline V gene lookup returns CDR1 LNHNV and CDR2 YYDKDF (reference sequence).

The CDR3 DNA sequence: TGTGCCAGCAGTGAAGCTGGTGGTGGCGGGGAGCTGTTTTTT. Translating gives CASSEAGGGGELFF. The chain employs TRBV13 and TRBJ2-2; no firm D call. The CDR3 has 14 residues. Per germline, CDR1 PRHDT and CDR2 FYEKMQ (reference sequence). V lost 6 bases and J 7 bases, leaving 15 bases between the germline ends.

The J gene is TRBJ1-1, the V gene TRBV29-1; a weak D match, TRBD1 (6 bases). This CDR3 contains 12 residues. V lost 7 bases to trimming and J lost 11 bases, with 20 bases between them. Germline V CDR1 and CDR2: SQVTM, ANQGSEA. The CDR3 is CSAAIQGSRAFF. CDR3 in DNA: TGCAGCGCGGCAATTCAGGGGTCACGGGCTTTCTTT.

With regard to this clone: One end of the junction does not line up with germline, which may come from a read error. The V and J genes are TRBV30 and TRBJ2-3; TRBD2 agrees at 7 bases. The CDR3 is made up of 11 amino acids. Germline V gene data show CDR1 as GTSNPN and CDR2 as SVGIG (reference sequence). The CDR3 spells CAWSVRDYLHF. CDR3 in DNA: TGTGCCTGGAGTGTACGGGACTACCTTCATTTT.

The gene calls are TRBV10-2 and TRBJ2-1; D is unclear. The CDR3 totals 13 residues. Germline CDR1 WSHSY, CDR2 SAAADI. The V end was cut by 5 bases, the J end by 4 bases, with 9 bases between. CDR3 residues: CASSLQEYNEQFF. DNA for the CDR3: TGCGCCAGCAGTTTGCAGGAATACAATGAGCAGTTCTTC.

Only a few counts were recorded for this clone. The chain recombines TRBV7-9 with TRBJ1-3, with D possibly matching TRBD1 (5 bases). With 5 bases removed from V and 4 bases from J, the gap between germline ends came to 15 bases. The CDR3 has 15 residues. Germline V gene data show CDR1 as SEHNR and CDR2 as FQNEAQ (reference sequence). CDR3 residues: CASSPPAGPGNTIYF. In nucleotides, the CDR3 is TGTGCCAGCAGCCCCCCCGCGGGGCCGGGAAACACCATATATTTT.

The V gene is TRBV5-4, the J gene TRBJ1-2; D is perhaps TRBD1 (6 bases). Looked up from germline, CDR1 is SGHNT and CDR2 is YYREEE (reference sequence). V gave up 7 bases and J gave up 8 bases, with 18 bases separating them. The CDR3 totals 13 residues. The CDR3 here is CASAQGSGGGYTF. CDR3 in DNA: TGTGCCAGCGCACAGGGTAGCGGGGGCGGCTACACCTTC.

This clone appeared a single time. CDR3 loop: CASSLETGGGTGELFF. The CDR3 region has the DNA TGTGCCAGCAGCTTGGAGACAGGGGGCGGAACCGGGGAGCTGTTTTTT. The V and J genes are TRBV5-6 and TRBJ2-2; TRBD1 matches at 10 bases. The CDR3 contains 16 residues. V trimming: 0 bases; J trimming: 5 bases; junction bases outside the gene matches: 4. CDR1 is SGHDT, CDR2 YYEEEE, per germline.

The chain has TRBV7-2 and TRBJ1-5; possibly TRBD1 for D (5 bases). Germline-derived CDR1 and CDR2 are SGHTA and FQGNSA. This CDR3 has 13 amino acids. The ends were cut back, 6 bases at V and 6 bases at J, with 12 bases in the middle. The CDR3 here is CASRRDFTQPQHF. For the CDR3, the DNA is TGTGCCAGCAGACGGGACTTCACTCAGCCCCAGCATTTT.